This section outlines one T cell receptor beta chain sequence together with its context. Its specificity is not known. The CDR3 runs 14 residues. Trimming shortened V by 2 bases and J by 1 base, and 9 bases separated the two germline ends. Germline values: CDR1 SGHKS, CDR2 YYEKEE (reference sequence). This entry comes from a study of blood T cells in healthy people across ages. Study outcomes and limitations: Compared with aged donors, long-lived donors showed fewer expanded clones, suggesting selection.

Next came a second PCR, run for about 7 to 12 cycles, which used a sample-barcoded 5' primer along with a J-beta primer mix. TCRdb processed the 5' RACE reads anew with MiXCR; each CDR3 protein has one entry. Of about a million distinct CDR3 sequences listed, around 46% are singletons. This clonotype was obtained from a man aged 30 to 39 in good health. The chain is built from TRBV5-5 and TRBJ1-1, with D uncertain. The sequenced sample consisted of blood. This CDR3 reads CASSLAHSNTEAFF. Here the CDR3 DNA reads TGTGCCAGCAGCTTAGCACATTCGAACACTGAAGCTTTCTTT.